Each of the 5 T cell receptor beta chains below was sequenced from the same sample in a study of T-cell memory formation after mild COVID-19. TCRdb recomputed calls from the 5' RACE reads with MiXCR, one row per CDR3 protein. The sample includes about 130,000 distinct CDR3 sequences, roughly 15% of them seen just once. Sequenced sample: PBMCs or a T cell subset sorted from them (not recorded which). Receptors were obtained from an adult woman who had mild COVID-19 (a few samples of this study predate the infection). Cell type and time point are not known.

This clonotype has just a few counts. This chain links TRBV20-1 with TRBJ2-7, with D unresolved. This CDR3 region has 12 residues. V lost 0 bases and J 2 bases, leaving 5 bases between the germline ends. The germline V gene encodes CDR1 DFQATT and CDR2 SNEGSKA (reference sequence). In DNA form, the CDR3 reads TGCAGTGCTAGAGAGGGCCCCTACGAGCAGTACTTC. This sequence encodes CSAREGPYEQYF.

The gene calls are TRBV5-1 and TRBJ2-1; D is uncertain. The CDR3 consists of 14 residues. V shed 6 bases and J shed 0 bases, with 10 bases lying between them. Germline CDR1 is SGHRS and CDR2 is YFSETQ. Written as DNA, the CDR3 is TGCGCCAGCATTGGCCAGAGCTCCTACAATGAGCAGTTCTTC. This encodes CASIGQSSYNEQFF.

This clonotype was found a few times. The chain employs TRBV7-9 and TRBJ1-2, with TRBD1 matching over 10 bases. In germline, CDR1 is SEHNR, CDR2 FQNEAQ (reference sequence). The CDR3 is 16 residues long. The V gene end was trimmed by 4 bases and the J gene end by 7 bases; junction bases not matched to a gene: 12. CDR3 bases: TGTGCCAGCAGCTCGACGACCCGGGACAGGGGTTCTGGCTACACCTTC. Protein sequence: CASSSTTRDRGSGYTF.

This chain connects TRBV4-1 to TRBJ1-5, with D tentatively TRBD1 (6 bases). Germline V CDR1 and CDR2: MGHRA, YSYEKL. V lost 4 bases and J lost 5, with 12 bases in between. The CDR3 extends over 14 amino acids. The CDR3: CASSLTGFHQPQHF. CDR3 DNA sequence: TGCGCCAGCAGCCTTACAGGGTTCCATCAGCCCCAGCATTTT.

This clonotype occurred a few times. The chain has TRBV7-2 and TRBJ1-5; D perhaps matches TRBD1 (6 bases). Looked up from germline, CDR1 is SGHTA and CDR2 is FQGNSA. The CDR3 is made up of 15 amino acids. Trimming cost V 6 bases and J 7 bases, with 19 bases left between them. The DNA for the CDR3 is TGTGCCAGCAGTCCCCTGGGGGACAACGGACAGCCCCAGCATTTT. Amino acid sequence: CASSPLGDNGQPQHF.